This is a list of T cell receptor beta chains from one sample in a study of cytomegalovirus exposure and HLA in healthy donors. Profiled with immunoSEQ multiplex PCR; TCRdb holds only in-frame clones, not every one. The table records hundreds of thousands of clones, around 80% of them present only once. Sample: PBMCs. The receptors derive from a male donor in good health and CMV-seronegative. The CDR3 runs from the conserved cysteine through the conserved F or W. The D gene is left open where the match is weak. Only some rows state a clone size, as once, few, many or a class for expanded clones.

V gene	D gene	J gene	clone size	CDR3 DNA	CDR3 protein
TRBV11-2	NA	TRBJ2-7	NA	TGTGCCAGCAGCCAAGGACAGTTCTACGAGCAGTACTTC	CASSQGQFYEQYF
TRBV5-1	TRBD1	TRBJ1-2	NA	TGCGCCAGCAGCGTCATGACAGGGGTTGGGTATGGCTACACCTTC	CASSVMTGVGYGYTF
TRBV7-9	NA	TRBJ1-3	NA	TGTGCCAGCAGCTATTTTGAAGCTGGTATTGGAAACACCATATATTTT	CASSYFEAGIGNTIYF
TRBV7-9	NA	TRBJ1-5	NA	TGTGCCAGCAGCCCCGGTGGGAGAGGGGGAAATCAGCCCCAGCATTTT	CASSPGGRGGNQPQHF
TRBV11-3	TRBD2	TRBJ2-5	NA	TGTGCCAGCAGCTTAAGCGGGATAGAGACCCAGTACTTC	CASSLSGIETQYF
TRBV14	NA	TRBJ1-2	NA	TGTGCCAGCAGCCAGGTGTATAGGGGAAGGAAAACCTTCTATGGCTACACCTTC	CASSQVYRGRKTFYGYTF
TRBV10-1	NA	TRBJ1-5	NA	TGCGCCAGCAGTGTCGGGGTCGGTCAGCCCCAGCATTTT	CASSVGVGQPQHF
TRBV6-1	NA	TRBJ1-2	NA	TGTGCCAGCAGCCTCTTGGGCAACTATGGCTACACCTTC	CASSLLGNYGYTF
TRBV7-3	TRBD2	TRBJ2-3	NA	TGTGCCAGCAGCTTAGGTAGCGGGGTCACAGATACGCAGTATTTT	CASSLGSGVTDTQYF
TRBV7-6	TRBD2	TRBJ2-3	NA	TGTGCCAGCAGCTTAGAGTCTAGCGGGAGGGTACGTCGGGGACCATCCACAGATACGCAGTATTTT	CASSLESSGRVRRGPSTDTQYF
TRBV10-1	NA	TRBJ2-3	NA	TGCGCCAGCAGTGTATGGGACTCCACAGATACGCAGTATTTT	CASSVWDSTDTQYF
TRBV9	NA	TRBJ2-7	NA	TGTGCCAGCAGCGTAACCCCCGGGTACGAGCAGTACTTC	CASSVTPGYEQYF
TRBV29-1	NA	TRBJ2-2	NA	TGCAGCGTTGATCGCGGCCCCCGAACCACCGGGGAGCTGTTTTTT	CSVDRGPRTTGELFF
TRBV2	NA	TRBJ1-2	NA	TGTGCCAGCAGTTTCGGTACCCCTGACTATGGCTACACCTTC	CASSFGTPDYGYTF
TRBV28	TRBD1	TRBJ1-2	once	TGTGCCATGCAAGGACAGGGGAGCGGCTACACCTTC	CAMQGQGSGYTF
TRBV2	TRBD1	TRBJ1-6	NA	TGTGCCAGCACCCAGACAGGGAATGGCTATAATTCACCCCTCCACTTT	CASTQTGNGYNSPLHF